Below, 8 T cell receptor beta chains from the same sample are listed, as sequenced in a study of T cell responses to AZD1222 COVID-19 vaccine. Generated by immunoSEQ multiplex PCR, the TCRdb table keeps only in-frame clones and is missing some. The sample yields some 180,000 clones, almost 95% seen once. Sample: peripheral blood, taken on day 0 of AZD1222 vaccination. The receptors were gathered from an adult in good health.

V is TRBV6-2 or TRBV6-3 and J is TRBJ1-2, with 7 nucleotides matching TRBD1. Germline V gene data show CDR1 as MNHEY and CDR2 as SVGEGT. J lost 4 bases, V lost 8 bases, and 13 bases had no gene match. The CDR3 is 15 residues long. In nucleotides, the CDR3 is TGTGCCAGCGGCCGTAGCTTGGGACAGACCTATGGCTACACCTTC. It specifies CASGRSLGQTYGYTF.

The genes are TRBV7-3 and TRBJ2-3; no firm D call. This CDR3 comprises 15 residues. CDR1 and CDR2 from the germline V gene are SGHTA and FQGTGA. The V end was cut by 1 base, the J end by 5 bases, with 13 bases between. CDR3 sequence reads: CASSLSPAQLDTQYF. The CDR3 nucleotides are TGTGCCAGCAGCTTAAGCCCAGCCCAGTTAGATACGCAGTATTTT.

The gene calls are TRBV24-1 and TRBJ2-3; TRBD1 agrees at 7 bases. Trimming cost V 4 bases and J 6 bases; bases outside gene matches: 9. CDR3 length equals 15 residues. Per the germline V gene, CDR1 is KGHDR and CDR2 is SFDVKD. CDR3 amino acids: CATSDSGQTGDTQYF. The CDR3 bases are TGTGCCACCAGTGACTCGGGACAGACGGGGGATACGCAGTATTTT.

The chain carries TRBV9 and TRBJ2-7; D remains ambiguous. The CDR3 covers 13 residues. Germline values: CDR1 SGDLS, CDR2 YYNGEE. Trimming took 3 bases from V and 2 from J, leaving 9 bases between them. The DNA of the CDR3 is TGTGCCAGCAGCGGAACAGAGACCTACGAGCAGTACTTC. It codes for CASSGTETYEQYF.

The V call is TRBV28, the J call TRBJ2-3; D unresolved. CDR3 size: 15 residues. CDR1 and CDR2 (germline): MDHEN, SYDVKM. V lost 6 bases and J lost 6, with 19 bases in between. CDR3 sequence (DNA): TGTGCCAGCAGACCAGTGTCCCCATTGGCGGATACGCAGTATTTT. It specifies CASRPVSPLADTQYF. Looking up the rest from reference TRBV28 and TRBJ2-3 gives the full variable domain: DVKVTQSSRYLVKRTGEKVFLECVQDMDHENMFWYRQDPGLGLRLIYFSYDVKMKEKGDIPEGYSVSREKKERFSLILESASTNQTSMYLCASRPVSPLADTQYFGPGTRLTVL.

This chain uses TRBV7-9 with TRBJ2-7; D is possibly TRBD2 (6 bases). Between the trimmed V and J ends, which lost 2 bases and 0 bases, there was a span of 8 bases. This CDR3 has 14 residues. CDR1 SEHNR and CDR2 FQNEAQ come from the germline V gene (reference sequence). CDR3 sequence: CASSLPGVSYEQYF. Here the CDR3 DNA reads TGTGCCAGCAGCTTACCGGGAGTCTCCTACGAGCAGTACTTC.

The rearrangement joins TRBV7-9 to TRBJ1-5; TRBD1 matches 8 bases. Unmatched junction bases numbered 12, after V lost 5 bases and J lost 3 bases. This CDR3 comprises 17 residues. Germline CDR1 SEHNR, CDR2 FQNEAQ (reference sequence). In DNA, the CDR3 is TGTGCCAGCAGCCGACGCAGACGGACAGGGACCAATCAGCCCCAGCATTTT. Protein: CASSRRRRTGTNQPQHF.

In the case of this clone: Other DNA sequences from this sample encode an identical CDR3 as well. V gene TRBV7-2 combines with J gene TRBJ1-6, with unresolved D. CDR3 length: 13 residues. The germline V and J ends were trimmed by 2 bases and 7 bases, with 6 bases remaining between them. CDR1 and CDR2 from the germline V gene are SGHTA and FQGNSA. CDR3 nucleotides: TGTGCCAGCAGCTTACGGAGCAATTCACCCCTCCACTTT. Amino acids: CASSLRSNSPLHF.